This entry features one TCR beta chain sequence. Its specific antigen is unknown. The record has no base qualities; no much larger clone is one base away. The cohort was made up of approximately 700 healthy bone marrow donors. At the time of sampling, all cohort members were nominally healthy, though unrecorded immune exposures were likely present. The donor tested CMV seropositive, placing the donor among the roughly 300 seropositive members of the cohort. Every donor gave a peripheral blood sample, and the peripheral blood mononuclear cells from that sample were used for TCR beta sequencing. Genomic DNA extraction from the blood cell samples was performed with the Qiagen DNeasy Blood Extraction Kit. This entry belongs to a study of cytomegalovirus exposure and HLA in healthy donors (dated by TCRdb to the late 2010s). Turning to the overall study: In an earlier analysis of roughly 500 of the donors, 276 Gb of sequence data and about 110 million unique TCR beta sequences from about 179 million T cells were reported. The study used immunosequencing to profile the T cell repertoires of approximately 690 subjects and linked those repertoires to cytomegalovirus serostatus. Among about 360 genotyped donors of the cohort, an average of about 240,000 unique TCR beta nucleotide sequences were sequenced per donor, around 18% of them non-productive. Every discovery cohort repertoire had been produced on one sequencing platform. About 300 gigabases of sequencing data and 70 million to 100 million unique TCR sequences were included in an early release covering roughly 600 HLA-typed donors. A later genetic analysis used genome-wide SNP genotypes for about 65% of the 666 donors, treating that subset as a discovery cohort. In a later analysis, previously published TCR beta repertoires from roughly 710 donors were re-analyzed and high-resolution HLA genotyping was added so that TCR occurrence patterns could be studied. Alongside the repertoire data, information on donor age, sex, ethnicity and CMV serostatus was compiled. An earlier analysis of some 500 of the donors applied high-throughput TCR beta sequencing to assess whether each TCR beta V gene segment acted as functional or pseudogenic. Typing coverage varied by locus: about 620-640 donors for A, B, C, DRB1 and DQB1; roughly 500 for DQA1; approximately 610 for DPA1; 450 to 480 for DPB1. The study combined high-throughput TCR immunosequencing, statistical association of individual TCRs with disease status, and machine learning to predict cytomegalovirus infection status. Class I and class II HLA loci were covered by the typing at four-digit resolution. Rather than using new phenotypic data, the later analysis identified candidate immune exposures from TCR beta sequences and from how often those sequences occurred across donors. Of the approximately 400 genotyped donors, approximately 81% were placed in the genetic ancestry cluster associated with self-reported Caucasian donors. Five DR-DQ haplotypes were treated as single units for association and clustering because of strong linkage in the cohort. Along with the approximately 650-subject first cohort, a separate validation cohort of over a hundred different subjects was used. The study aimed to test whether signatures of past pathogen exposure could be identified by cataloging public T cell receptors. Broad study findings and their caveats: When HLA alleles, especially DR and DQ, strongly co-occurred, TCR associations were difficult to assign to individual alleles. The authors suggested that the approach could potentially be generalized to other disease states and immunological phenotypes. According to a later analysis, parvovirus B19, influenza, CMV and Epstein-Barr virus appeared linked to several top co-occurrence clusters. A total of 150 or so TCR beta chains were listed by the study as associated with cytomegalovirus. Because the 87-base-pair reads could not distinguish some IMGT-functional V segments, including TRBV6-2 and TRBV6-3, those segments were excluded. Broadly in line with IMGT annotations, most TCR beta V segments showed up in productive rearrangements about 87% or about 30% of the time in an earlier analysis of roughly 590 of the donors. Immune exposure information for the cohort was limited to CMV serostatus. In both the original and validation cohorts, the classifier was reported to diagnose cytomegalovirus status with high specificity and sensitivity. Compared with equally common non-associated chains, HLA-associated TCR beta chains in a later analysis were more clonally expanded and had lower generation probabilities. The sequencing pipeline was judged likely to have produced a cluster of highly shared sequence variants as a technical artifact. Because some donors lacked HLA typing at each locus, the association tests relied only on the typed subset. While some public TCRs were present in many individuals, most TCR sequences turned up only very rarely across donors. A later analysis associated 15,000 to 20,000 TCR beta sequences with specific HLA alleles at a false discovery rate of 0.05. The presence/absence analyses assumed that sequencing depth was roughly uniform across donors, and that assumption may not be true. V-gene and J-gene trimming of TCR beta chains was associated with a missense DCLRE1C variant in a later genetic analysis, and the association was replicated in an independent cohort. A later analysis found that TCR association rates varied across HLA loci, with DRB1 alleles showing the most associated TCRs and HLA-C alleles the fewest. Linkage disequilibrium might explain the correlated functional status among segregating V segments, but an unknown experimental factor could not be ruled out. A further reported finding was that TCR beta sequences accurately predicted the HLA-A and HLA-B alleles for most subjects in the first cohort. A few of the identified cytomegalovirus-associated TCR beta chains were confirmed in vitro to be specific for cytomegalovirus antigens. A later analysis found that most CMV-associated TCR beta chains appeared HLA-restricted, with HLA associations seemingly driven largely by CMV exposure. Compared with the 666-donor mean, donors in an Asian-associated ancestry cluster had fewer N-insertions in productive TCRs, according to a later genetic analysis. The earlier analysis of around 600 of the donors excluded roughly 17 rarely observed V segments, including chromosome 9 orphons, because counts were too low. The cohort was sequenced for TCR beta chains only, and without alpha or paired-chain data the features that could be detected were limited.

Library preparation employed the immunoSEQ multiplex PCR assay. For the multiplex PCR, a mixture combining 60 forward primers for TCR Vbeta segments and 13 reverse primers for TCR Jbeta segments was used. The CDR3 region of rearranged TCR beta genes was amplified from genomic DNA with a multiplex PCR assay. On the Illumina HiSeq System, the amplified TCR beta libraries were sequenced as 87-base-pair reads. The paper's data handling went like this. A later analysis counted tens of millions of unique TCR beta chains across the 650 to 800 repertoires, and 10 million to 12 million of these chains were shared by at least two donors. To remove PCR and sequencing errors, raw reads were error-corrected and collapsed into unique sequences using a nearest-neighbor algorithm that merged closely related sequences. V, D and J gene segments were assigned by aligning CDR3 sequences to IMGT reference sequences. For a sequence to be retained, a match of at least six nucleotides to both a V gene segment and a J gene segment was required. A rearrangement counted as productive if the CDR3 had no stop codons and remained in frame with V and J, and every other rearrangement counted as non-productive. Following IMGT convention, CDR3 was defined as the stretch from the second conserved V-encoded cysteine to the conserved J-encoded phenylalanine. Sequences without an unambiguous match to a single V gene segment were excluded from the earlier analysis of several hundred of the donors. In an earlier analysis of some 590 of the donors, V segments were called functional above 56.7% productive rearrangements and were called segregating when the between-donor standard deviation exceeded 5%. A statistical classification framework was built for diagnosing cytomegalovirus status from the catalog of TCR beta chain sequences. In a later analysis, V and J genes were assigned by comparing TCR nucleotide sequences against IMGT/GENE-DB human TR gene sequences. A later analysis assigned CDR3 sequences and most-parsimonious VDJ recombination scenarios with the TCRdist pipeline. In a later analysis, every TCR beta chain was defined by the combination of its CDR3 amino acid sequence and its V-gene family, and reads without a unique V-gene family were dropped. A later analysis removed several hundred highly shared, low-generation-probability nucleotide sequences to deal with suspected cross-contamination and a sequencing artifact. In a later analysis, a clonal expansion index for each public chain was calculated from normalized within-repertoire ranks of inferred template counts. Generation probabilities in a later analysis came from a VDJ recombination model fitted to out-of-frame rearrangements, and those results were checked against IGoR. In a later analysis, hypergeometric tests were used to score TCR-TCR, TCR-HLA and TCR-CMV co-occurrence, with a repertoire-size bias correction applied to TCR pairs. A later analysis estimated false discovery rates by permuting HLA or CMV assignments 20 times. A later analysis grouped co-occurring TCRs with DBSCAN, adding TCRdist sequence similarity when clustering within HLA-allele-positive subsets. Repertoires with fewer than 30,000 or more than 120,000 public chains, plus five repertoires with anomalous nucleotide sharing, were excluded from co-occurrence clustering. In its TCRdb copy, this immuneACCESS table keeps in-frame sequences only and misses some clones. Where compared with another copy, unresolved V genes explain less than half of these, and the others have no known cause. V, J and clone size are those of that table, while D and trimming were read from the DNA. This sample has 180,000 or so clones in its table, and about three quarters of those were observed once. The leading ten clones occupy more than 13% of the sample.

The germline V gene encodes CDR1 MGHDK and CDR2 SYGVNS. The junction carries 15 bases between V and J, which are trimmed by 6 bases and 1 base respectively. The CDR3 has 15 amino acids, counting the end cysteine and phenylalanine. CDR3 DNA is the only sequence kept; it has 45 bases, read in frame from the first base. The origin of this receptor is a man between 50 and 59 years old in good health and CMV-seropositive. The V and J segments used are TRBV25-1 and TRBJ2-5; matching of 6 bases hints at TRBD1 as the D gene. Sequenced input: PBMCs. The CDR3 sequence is CASSGTGFLQETQYF. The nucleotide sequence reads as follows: TGTGCCAGCAGCGGAACAGGGTTTCTCCAAGAGACCCAGTACTTC.